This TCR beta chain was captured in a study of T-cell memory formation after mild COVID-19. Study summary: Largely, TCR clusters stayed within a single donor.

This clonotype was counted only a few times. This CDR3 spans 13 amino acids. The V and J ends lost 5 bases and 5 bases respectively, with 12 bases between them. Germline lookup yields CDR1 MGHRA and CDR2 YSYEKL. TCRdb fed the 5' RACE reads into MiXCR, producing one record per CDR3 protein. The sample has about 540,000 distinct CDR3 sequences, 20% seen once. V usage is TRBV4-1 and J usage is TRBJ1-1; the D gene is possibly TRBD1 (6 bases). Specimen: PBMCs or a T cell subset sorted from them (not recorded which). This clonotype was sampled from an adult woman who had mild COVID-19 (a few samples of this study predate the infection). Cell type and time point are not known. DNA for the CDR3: TGCGCCAGCAGCAATAAACAGGGAACTGAAGCTTTCTTT. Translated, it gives CASSNKQGTEAFF.